This T cell receptor beta chain stems from a study of neoadjuvant anti-PD-1 for oral cavity cancer (dated by TCRdb to the early 2020s). Regarding the study in general: Patients mostly received three to four biweekly doses of nivolumab at 3 mg/kg before curative-intent surgical resection. Patients without progression received a fourth nivolumab dose around day 43 and underwent definitive surgical resection on days 50-56. There were about a dozen patients in the parent correlative cohort, and the response rate was around 30%. Patients with complete response, partial response or stable disease by RECIST 1.1 were defined as responders, whereas patients with progression were defined as non-responders.

Regarding this clone: Its specific antigen is unknown. No clone much larger than this one lies a single base away; base qualities are absent.

Results the study describes overall, beyond this receptor: Only a few patients per response group were included in the TCR analyses, and the authors called for validation in larger cohorts. Higher pretreatment blood Treg/Th17 ratios correlated with higher pretreatment blood TCRbeta clonality and lower post-treatment tumor TCRbeta clonality. After neoadjuvant nivolumab, non-responders showed significantly higher T cell clonality (Gini index) in PBMCs than responders did.

From its cysteine to its phenylalanine, the CDR3 spans 15 amino acids. CDR3 DNA only is kept here, 45 bases in frame from base 1. V is reduced by 4 bases and J by 5 bases, leaving a spacing of 17 bases between them. CDR1 SEHNR and CDR2 FQNEAQ were looked up in the germline V gene (reference sequence). PBMC libraries used mostly roughly 480 ng of input genomic DNA for deep sequencing, with six replicates per sample. The immunoSEQ hsTCRbeta kit was used to prepare TCRbeta libraries according to the manufacturer's instructions. The completed libraries were mixed into a single pool at 3 nM, then sequenced with an Illumina NovaSeq 6000 S4 flow cell. The authors processed their data as follows. Raw data preprocessing and quality control were performed with the immunoSEQ Analyzer. The analysis was limited to productive rearrangements, and each clonotype was defined by a unique CDR3 amino acid sequence. Repertoire clonality was estimated as the Gini-Simpson index, which was calculated using the R package tcR. Student's t test was used to compare Gini indices, and Pearson correlation was used to assess associations with tumor size change. The source is immuneACCESS, and TCRdb retained only in-frame sequences with V and J called. Part of the clones is not carried over; for the studies checked, unresolved V genes explain less than half of this, and the remainder is unexplained. From that table come the V and J calls and clone size; the DNA was used to work out D and trimming. The sample table holds 17,000 or so clones, of which approximately 72% were seen once. Approximately 2.7% of the sample is taken by the ten largest.

This specimen's time point label, interpreted: before neoadjuvant nivolumab. Patients had been newly diagnosed with stage II-IVA oral cavity squamous cell carcinoma, and no prior systemic or radiation treatment had been given to the patients. The cohort was composed of patients with HPV-negative, locally advanced oral cavity squamous cell carcinoma. Peripheral blood mononuclear cells were analyzed directly and were not maintained or expanded in culture. The samples were obtained from a longitudinal correlative study of a single-arm phase II trial testing neoadjuvant nivolumab in oral cavity squamous cell carcinoma. Genomic DNA-based TCRbeta sequencing was performed on subject-matched pre- and post-treatment PBMCs and tumors from three responders and three non-responders. Peripheral blood mononuclear cells were collected once before nivolumab treatment and again after treatment, at the time of surgery. Genomic DNA was isolated from PBMCs using the Maxwell RSC DNA from Cells kit.

The rearranged segments are TRBV7-9 and TRBJ2-5, and TRBD2 may be the D gene, going by 6 matching bases. This sequence originates from a person between 40 and 85 years old with oral cavity squamous cell carcinoma. The source material was PBMCs, sampled before nivolumab (anti-PD-1) treatment. The CDR3 sequence is CASSSSGQVGETQYF. The DNA is as follows: TGTGCCAGCAGCTCCAGCGGGCAGGTAGGGGAGACCCAGTACTTC.